This TCR beta chain was identified in a study of T cell responses to AZD1222 COVID-19 vaccine. Study-wide results and caveats: The breadth and depth of Spike-specific TCRs increased once two AZD1222 doses had been given. Repertoire sampling occurred only after the peak T cell response. Females made up more of the donors, who were largely white British, and clonal diversity may have come out too low.

Pooling covered second doses at about 4 or about 12 weeks. Regarding this clone: Its cognate antigen is unknown.

The CDR3 length is 13 residues. Trimming stripped 0 bases from V and 4 bases from J, with 7 bases between. Germline values: CDR1 LGHNA, CDR2 YSLEER. Some clones are missing from TCRdb's copy, which holds only in-frame ones; the method was immunoSEQ multiplex PCR. Found here are tens of thousands of clones, around nine tenths of them singletons; the top ten hold 1% to 1.3%. This TCR derives from an adult who received the AZD1222 COVID-19 vaccine. This specimen was peripheral blood, taken 28 days after the second AZD1222 dose. The rearrangement joins TRBV4-3 to TRBJ2-7; D gene ambiguous. This chain's CDR3 is CASSQEQGYEQYF. In DNA form, the CDR3 reads TGCGCCAGCAGCCAAGAACAAGGATACGAGCAGTACTTC.